The 21 T cell receptor beta chains below all came from one sample that was sequenced in a study of T cells in Graves' hyperthyroidism and ophthalmopathy. Template material for amplifying TCR beta CDR3 regions consisted of RNA transcripts. The HTBI primer set served for first-round RT-PCR of the TCR CDR3. TCRdb passed the multiplex PCR reads through MiXCR, listing each CDR3 protein once. The top ten hold roughly an eighth of the sample, which has hundreds of thousands of distinct CDR3 sequences, roughly 15% seen once. Specimen: blood. The origin of the receptors is a woman aged 45-60 years with Graves' ophthalmopathy.

This clonotype appeared many times. The CDR3 spells CASSASGSNTDTQYF. The CDR3 DNA is TGTGCCAGCAGTGCTAGCGGGAGCAACACAGATACGCAGTATTTT. The chain combines TRBV27 with TRBJ2-3; 10 bases match TRBD2. CDR3 length: 15 amino acids. V was clipped by 5 bases and J by 2 bases; unmatched bases: 4. Germline CDR1 MNHEY, CDR2 SMNVEV (reference sequence).

The chain links TRBV27 to TRBJ1-1, with D uncertain. The CDR3 spans 13 residues. V was pared by 4 bases and J by 0 bases, with 6 bases between. Germline V gene lookup returns CDR1 MNHEY and CDR2 SMNVEV (reference sequence). The DNA for the CDR3 is TGTGCCAGCAGTTCTGCCATGAACACTGAAGCTTTCTTT. Encoded protein: CASSSAMNTEAFF.

The genes are TRBV29-1 and TRBJ2-7, with D perhaps matching TRBD2 (5 bases). Germline V lookup: CDR1 SQVTM, CDR2 ANQGSEA. This CDR3 has 12 residues. Trimming cost V 5 bases and J 2 bases, with 10 bases left between them. The CDR3 DNA sequence: TGCAGCGTTCTTGGAGGTCCCTACGAGCAGTACTTC. Its protein product is CSVLGGPYEQYF.

This clonotype was recorded many times. The chain recombines TRBV6-2 or TRBV6-3 with TRBJ1-5, with a tentative D call TRBD1 (5 bases). Trimming removed 0 bases at V and 0 bases at J, with 12 bases between. CDR1 and CDR2 from the germline V gene are MNHEY and SVGEGT. There are 17 residues in the CDR3. CDR3 region: CASSYSTGGSSNQPQHF. The CDR3, as DNA: TGTGCCAGCAGTTACTCGACCGGGGGGAGTAGCAATCAGCCCCAGCATTTT.

Ten or more counts support this clonotype. The V gene is TRBV4-3, the J gene TRBJ2-1; D unclear. The CDR3 loop spans 13 amino acids. V dropped 1 base and J dropped 5 bases, with 6 bases sitting between them. Germline V gene lookup returns CDR1 LGHNA and CDR2 YSLEER. The CDR3 nucleotides are TGCGCCAGCAGCCAAGGGCCTAACAATGAGCAGTTCTTC. It specifies CASSQGPNNEQFF.

The chain uses TRBV10-3 and TRBJ2-1; weak D call: TRBD2 (6 bases). Per the germline V gene, CDR1 is ENHRY and CDR2 is SYGVKD. This CDR3 spans 14 amino acids. V was cut by 2 bases and J by 3 bases, with 8 bases left in between. Here the CDR3 reads CAISETTSYNEQFF. In DNA form, the CDR3 reads TGTGCCATCAGTGAGACGACTAGCTACAATGAGCAGTTCTTC.

This clonotype occurred many times. The rearrangement links TRBV7-9 to TRBJ2-7; 7 bases are shared with TRBD2. V trimming: 1 base; J trimming: 5 bases; junction bases outside the gene matches: 5. This CDR3 contains 14 residues. Germline V lookup: CDR1 SEHNR, CDR2 FQNEAQ (reference sequence). The CDR3 is CASSLERLAHEQYF. CDR3 bases: TGTGCCAGCAGCTTAGAGAGACTAGCCCACGAGCAGTACTTC.

The sample holds a few counts of this clonotype. The chain is built from TRBV12-3 or TRBV12-4 and TRBJ2-1; 8 nucleotides agree with TRBD1. This CDR3 has 14 amino acids. V shed 3 bases and J 8 bases; nucleotides not matched to a gene: 6. The CDR3 is CASSFGRGLDEQFF. The CDR3 coding sequence is TGTGCCAGCAGTTTCGGCAGGGGGCTGGATGAGCAGTTCTTC.

This clonotype came up many times. Germline and junction disagree at one end, which may indicate a read error. The CDR3 nucleotides read TGTGCCAGCACTTTAGATTGGGGGAGCTCTGGAAACACCATATATTTT. Its translation: CASTLDWGSSGNTIYF. This chain uses TRBV28 with TRBJ1-3; D may be TRBD1 (5 bases). The CDR3 consists of 16 residues. Germline V lookup: CDR1 MDHEN, CDR2 SYDVKM.

This clonotype was detected only a few times. The rearrangement joins TRBV7-9 to TRBJ2-7; a possible D gene is TRBD2 (5 bases). The CDR3 has 13 amino acids. Germline-derived CDR1 and CDR2 are SEHNR and FQNEAQ (reference sequence). The germline V and J ends were trimmed by 3 bases and 9 bases, with 15 bases remaining between them. CDR3: CASSFEGRFGQYF. CDR3 bases: TGTGCCAGCAGCTTCGAGGGCCGCTTTGGGCAGTACTTC.

Ten or more counts support this clonotype. The rearrangement uses TRBV7-3 and TRBJ2-1; 10 bases agree with TRBD1. The V and J ends lost 5 bases and 4 bases, in that order; junction bases with no gene match: 8. Per the germline V gene, CDR1 is SGHTA and CDR2 is FQGTGA. This CDR3 contains 16 residues. CDR3 loop: CASSPADRGVYNEQFF. CDR3 nucleotide sequence: TGTGCCAGCAGCCCGGCGGACAGGGGGGTGTACAATGAGCAGTTCTTC.

At least ten counts were recorded for this clonotype. The rearrangement links TRBV28 to TRBJ1-1, with TRBD1 as a possible D gene (5 bases). This CDR3 is built from 15 residues. V was shortened by 8 bases and J by 5 bases, with 21 bases between the two germline ends. CDR1 is MDHEN and CDR2 is SYDVKM in the germline V gene. CDR3 DNA: TGTGCCAGCCAGGTCCCAGGGCGAGGTCGGACTGAAGCTTTCTTT. Translated, it gives CASQVPGRGRTEAFF.

This clonotype was recorded many times. V and J are TRBV7-3 and TRBJ2-3, with 8 bases matching TRBD2. This CDR3 spans 20 amino acids. The V segment lost 3 bases and the J segment 4 bases; nucleotides outside the gene matches: 21. Germline CDR1 reads SGHTA; CDR2 reads FQGTGA. CDR3 in DNA: TGTGCCAGCAGCTTTAATAACCCCATTTCTAGCGGGTCATACCCAGATACGCAGTATTTT. It encodes CASSFNNPISSGSYPDTQYF.

This clonotype was detected ten times or more. The chain links TRBV5-1 to TRBJ2-2; no firm D call. There are 15 residues in the CDR3. Trimming stripped 6 bases from V and 7 bases from J, with 19 bases between. From germline, CDR1 is SGHRS and CDR2 YFSETQ. The CDR3 spells CASNGGQQSVGELFF. The CDR3 DNA follows: TGCGCCAGCAACGGCGGCCAACAGTCAGTCGGGGAGCTGTTTTTT.

There are many counts of this clonotype. Mismatch with germline at one junction end may stem from a read error. The rearrangement uses TRBV27 and TRBJ2-7; no clear D gene. The CDR3 runs 16 residues. Germline V gives CDR1 MNHEY, CDR2 SMNVEV (reference sequence). CDR3 protein: CASISKIDSRPYKQYF. CDR3 DNA: TGTGCCAGCATTTCCAAGATAGACTCGCGACCCTACAAGCAGTACTTC.

Details on this clonotype: A read error may be the cause here, since a much bigger clone is one base away. The chain combines TRBV11-2 with TRBJ2-7; 13 bases are a match to TRBD2. Germline V CDR1 and CDR2: SGHAT, FQNNGV. The CDR3 runs to 16 residues. V gave up 4 bases and J gave up 6 bases; unmatched junction bases: 9. The CDR3 nucleotides read TGTGCCAGCAGCTCCCAACTGGGACTAGCGGGACTCGAGCAGTACTTC. Amino acids: CASSSQLGLAGLEQYF.

Only a few counts were recorded for this clonotype. The rearrangement uses TRBV10-3 and TRBJ2-5; TRBD2 matches at 7 bases. The CDR3 is made up of 15 amino acids. V trimming: 4 bases; J trimming: 2 bases; junction bases outside the gene matches: 7. The germline CDR1 and CDR2 sequences are ENHRY and SYGVKD. The CDR3 DNA reads TGTGCCATCAGTGGGGCACTAGCGAATCAAGAGACCCAGTACTTC. This sequence encodes CAISGALANQETQYF.

This clonotype was picked up many times. The V and J genes are TRBV27 and TRBJ2-7; the D gene could be TRBD1 or TRBD2 (5 bases each). This CDR3 is built from 11 residues. In germline, CDR1 is MNHEY, CDR2 SMNVEV (reference sequence). Between the trimmed V and J ends, which lost 7 bases and 6 bases, there was a span of 10 bases. CDR3 in amino acids: CASIRGTEQYF. The CDR3 DNA reads as TGTGCCAGCATCCGAGGGACCGAGCAGTACTTC.

Points on this clonotype: Since the CDR3 does not end with the conserved phenylalanine or tryptophan, this likely comes from a read error. The chain recombines TRBV30 with TRBJ1-1; D is unclear. This CDR3 has 13 amino acids. V dropped 0 bases and J dropped 4 bases, with 9 bases sitting between them. Germline V gives CDR1 GTSNPN, CDR2 SVGIG (reference sequence). The CDR3 sequence: CAWSVSFSTEAFV. The CDR3 DNA sequence: TGTGCCTGGAGTGTCTCCTTTAGCACTGAAGCTTTCGTT.

The chain employs TRBV12-3 or TRBV12-4 and TRBJ2-7; no reliable D call. V gave up 5 bases and J gave up 5 bases, with 10 bases separating them. The CDR3 loop spans 12 amino acids. In DNA, the CDR3 is TGTGCCAGCAGTCCCGAGTGGGACGAGCAGTACTTC. It yields the protein CASSPEWDEQYF.

This clonotype was recorded at least ten times. The chain combines TRBV6-1 with TRBJ1-1, with D unresolved. The germline V gene has CDR1 MNHNS and CDR2 SASEGT. The V end was cut by 8 bases, the J end by 2 bases, with 9 bases between. There are 12 residues in the CDR3. The CDR3 is CASSTANTEAFF. CDR3 DNA: TGTGCCAGCTCAACGGCCAACACTGAAGCTTTCTTT.